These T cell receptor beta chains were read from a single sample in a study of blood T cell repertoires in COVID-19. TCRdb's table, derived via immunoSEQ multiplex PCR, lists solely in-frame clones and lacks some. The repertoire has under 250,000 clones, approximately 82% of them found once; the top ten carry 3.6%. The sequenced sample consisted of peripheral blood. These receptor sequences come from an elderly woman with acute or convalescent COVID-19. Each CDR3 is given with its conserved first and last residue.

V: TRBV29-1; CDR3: CSAEGGQGNEKLFF
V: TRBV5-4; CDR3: CASSSGQLSYNEQFF
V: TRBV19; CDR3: CASSMGRREDYGYTF
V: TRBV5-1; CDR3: CASSLDGQGGGSPLHF
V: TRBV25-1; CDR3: CASSDHGQIDTEQFF
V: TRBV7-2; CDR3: CASSFPGRVGGYTF
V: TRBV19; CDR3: CASSIGQGADTQYF
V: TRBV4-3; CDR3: CASSQDTLAADTQYF
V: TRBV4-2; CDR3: CASSLLAGAINEKLFF
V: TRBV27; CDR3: CASRGTSPYGYTF
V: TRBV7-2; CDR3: CASSLAWDIGRTEAFF
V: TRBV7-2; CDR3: CASSLNRNTEAFF